What follows are 18 T cell receptor beta chains derived from one specimen sequenced in a study of T cell repertoires in cytomegalovirus infection (dated by TCRdb to 2018 to 2020). The data were produced on an Illumina HiSeq 1500. TCRdb handled the public reads itself, with Q25 trimming in fastp and clone calling in MiXCR, and kept productive beta chains. Under each unique CDR3 protein, matching rows form one entry showing the most common genes and DNA. This sample lists about 310,000 distinct CDR3 sequences; around 10% were detected once. Approximately 2.3% of the sample comes from the top ten. Sequenced: PBMCs. These receptor sequences come from a human donor in good health (CMV status not recorded). Some clones in this sample may be carry-over from other donors' samples.

The chain employs TRBV11-2 and TRBJ2-7; D unclear. This CDR3 is 13 amino acids long. Trimming stripped 5 bases from V and 1 base from J, with 9 bases between. Per the germline V gene, CDR1 is SGHAT and CDR2 is FQNNGV. CDR3 sequence reads: CASSAGLSYEQYF. The CDR3 coding sequence is TGTGCCAGCAGCGCTGGGCTGTCCTACGAGCAGTACTTC.

This clonotype was found many times. V usage is TRBV20-1 and J usage is TRBJ2-1; 11 nucleotides line up with TRBD2. The CDR3 is made up of 14 amino acids. The germline gives CDR1 DFQATT, CDR2 SNEGSKA (reference sequence). Written as DNA, the CDR3 is TGCAGCCTCTTAGCGGGGGGGCCCTACAATGAGCAGTTCTTC. Translating gives CSLLAGGPYNEQFF.

V usage is TRBV14 and J usage is TRBJ1-1; 10 positions agree with TRBD1. This CDR3 has 16 residues. V lost 6 bases to trimming and J lost 1 base; unmatched junction nucleotides: 8. Looked up from germline, CDR1 is SGHDN and CDR2 is FVKESK. The CDR3 DNA reads as TGTGCCAGCAGTAAGTGGGGGACAGGGGAGAACACTGAAGCTTTCTTT. Amino acids: CASSKWGTGENTEAFF.

This clonotype was recorded many times. V gene TRBV28 combines with J gene TRBJ2-3; 9 nucleotides line up with TRBD2. CDR3 length: 16 residues. The V gene's germline CDR1 is MDHEN and CDR2 SYDVKM. Germline trimming cut 8 bases from V and 2 bases from J; bases unmatched to any gene: 11. CDR3 DNA sequence: TGTGCCAGCGGACGAGCGGGGGGCAAATCCACAGATACGCAGTATTTT. Translation: CASGRAGGKSTDTQYF.

The rearrangement links TRBV20-1 to TRBJ1-6; TRBD1 might be the D (5 bases). Trimming took off 0 bases at V and 9 bases at J, with 12 bases between the two ends. The CDR3 is made up of 14 amino acids. Germline-derived CDR1 and CDR2 are DFQATT and SNEGSKA (reference sequence). The CDR3 region has the DNA TGCAGTGCTAGAGATCAGGGTTTAGGTTCACCCCTCCACTTT. Amino acid sequence: CSARDQGLGSPLHF.

This sequence joins TRBV20-1 and TRBJ1-1; 8 bases map to TRBD1. Unmatched junction bases numbered 4, after V lost 3 bases and J lost 1 base. Germline values: CDR1 DFQATT, CDR2 SNEGSKA (reference sequence). The CDR3 loop spans 14 amino acids. The CDR3 nucleotides are TGCAGTGCTAGTACAGGGGGACCGAACACTGAAGCTTTCTTT. Translating it yields CSASTGGPNTEAFF.

This chain uses TRBV28 with TRBJ2-7; D not resolved. The V end was cut by 2 bases, the J end by 2 bases, with 7 bases between. CDR1 MDHEN and CDR2 SYDVKM come from the germline V gene. CDR3 length: 13 residues. CDR3 protein: CASSLDGPYEQYV. CDR3 nucleotides: TGTGCCAGCAGTTTAGACGGTCCCTACGAGCAGTACGTC.

This clonotype was seen just once. The junction shows a germline mismatch at one end, possibly a read error. The V call is TRBV18, the J call TRBJ2-5, with no clear D. Germline V gene lookup returns CDR1 KGHSH and CDR2 LQKENI. The CDR3 totals 13 residues. The CDR3 DNA follows: TGTGCCAGCTCACCGCCAGTTCAAGAGACCCAGAACTTC. Its translation: CASSPPVQETQNF.

The sample holds many counts of this clonotype. The V and J genes are TRBV6-5 and TRBJ1-5, with 7 bases lining up with TRBD1. V lost 6 bases to trimming and J lost 1 base; unmatched junction nucleotides: 12. The length of the CDR3 is 17 residues. Germline CDR1 reads MNHEY; CDR2 reads SVGAGI. The chain's CDR3 is CASRAGRGRGSNQPQHF. The CDR3 coding sequence is TGTGCCAGCAGGGCGGGAAGGGGGCGCGGAAGCAATCAGCCCCAGCATTTT.

The chain uses TRBV6-5 and TRBJ2-3, with 7 nucleotides matching TRBD1. After removal of 2 bases from V and 0 bases from J, the junction contained 5 bases not matched to a gene. Germline CDR1 reads MNHEY; CDR2 reads SVGAGI. The CDR3 is made up of 16 amino acids. The CDR3 spells CASSYRDSPSTDTQYF. The CDR3 DNA follows: TGTGCCAGCAGTTACCGGGACAGTCCTAGCACAGATACGCAGTATTTT.

This clonotype was seen many times. The chain couples TRBV6-5 to TRBJ1-6, with D possibly matching TRBD1 (6 bases). The germline V and J ends were trimmed by 2 bases and 10 bases, with 12 bases remaining between them. Germline V gene data show CDR1 as MNHEY and CDR2 as SVGAGI. The CDR3 is made up of 14 amino acids. The CDR3: CASSYPQGGSPLHF. In nucleotides, the CDR3 is TGTGCCAGCAGTTACCCACAGGGAGGGTCACCCCTCCACTTT.

This clonotype was seen only a few times. The chain uses TRBV28 and TRBJ2-7; 7 nucleotides line up with TRBD1. Germline-derived CDR1 and CDR2 are MDHEN and SYDVKM. The CDR3 length is 13 residues. The V and J ends lost 6 bases and 4 bases, in that order; junction bases with no gene match: 6. The CDR3 DNA sequence: TGTGCCAGCAGCCAGGGGGACATTTACGAGCAGTACGTC. Translating gives CASSQGDIYEQYV.

This clonotype was seen ten or more times. The V call is TRBV19, the J call TRBJ2-2; D call uncertain. V was shortened by 6 bases and J by 4 bases, with 9 bases between the two germline ends. Per germline, CDR1 LNHDA and CDR2 SQIVND (reference sequence). The length of the CDR3 is 13 residues. In DNA form, the CDR3 reads TGTGCCAGTAGCCTAGAATCCACCGGGGAGCTGTTTTTT. Amino acids: CASSLESTGELFF.

This clonotype was observed at least ten times. The J gene is TRBJ2-1, the V gene TRBV28; D perhaps matches TRBD2 (6 bases). V was cut by 2 bases and J by 10 bases, with 21 bases left in between. The germline CDR1 and CDR2 sequences are MDHEN and SYDVKM. The CDR3 is 16 residues long. The CDR3 region is CASSLSGGEDVAEQFF. CDR3 DNA: TGTGCCAGCAGTTTAAGTGGCGGGGAGGACGTTGCGGAGCAGTTCTTC.

V gene TRBV20-1 combines with J gene TRBJ2-3, with TRBD2 matching 11 bases. V was clipped by 3 bases and J by 2 bases; unmatched bases: 10. This CDR3 region has 17 residues. The germline CDR1 and CDR2 sequences are DFQATT and SNEGSKA (reference sequence). CDR3 bases: TGCAGTGCTAGGCCCCTCCCTAGCGGGGGGACCACAGATACGCAGTATTTT. Translated, it gives CSARPLPSGGTTDTQYF.

This clonotype was seen ten or more times. The chain couples TRBV10-3 to TRBJ2-2; a weak D match, TRBD1 (7 bases). Germline V lookup: CDR1 ENHRY, CDR2 SYGVKD. V was cut by 10 bases and J by 3 bases, with 18 bases left in between. The CDR3 extends over 15 amino acids. This CDR3 reads CATRFGGGDTGELFF. Written as DNA, the CDR3 is TGTGCCACCAGATTTGGAGGGGGCGACACCGGGGAGCTGTTTTTT.

There are a few counts of this clonotype. This CDR3 is CSARLGFKNIQYF. DNA of the CDR3: TGCAGTGCTAGATTGGGATTCAAAAACATTCAGTACTTC. The rearrangement joins TRBV20-1 to TRBJ2-4, with D hard to call. The CDR3 spans 13 residues. V was trimmed by 2 bases and J by 3 bases, leaving 8 bases between them. From germline, CDR1 is DFQATT and CDR2 SNEGSKA (reference sequence).

There are many counts of this clonotype. The chain carries TRBV27 and TRBJ1-1; D is possibly TRBD1 (6 bases). Germline V gene sequence: CDR1 MNHEY, CDR2 SMNVEV (reference sequence). CDR3 length: 14 amino acids. The V end lost 6 bases, the J end lost 0 bases, and 11 bases lay between the germline ends. As DNA, the CDR3 is TGTGCCAGCAGGAGGGACAACATGAACACTGAAGCTTTCTTT. The encoded protein is CASRRDNMNTEAFF.